The 28 T cell receptor beta chains reported below all come from one sample, sequenced in a study of Graves' ophthalmopathy and Graves' hyperthyroidism. Beta-chain TCR CDR3 regions were amplified from RNA transcripts. RT-PCR was first run with HTBI primers, then multiplex PCR in a second round. TCRdb reprocessed the multiplex PCR reads via MiXCR and lists one record per CDR3 protein. The sample records hundreds of thousands of distinct CDR3 sequences, 45% being singletons. The sequenced sample consisted of peripheral blood. Source of these receptors: an adult man with Graves' ophthalmopathy.

This clonotype was detected a few times. The chain joins TRBV20-1 to TRBJ2-7; tentative D call: TRBD1 (5 bases). Germline assignment: CDR1 DFQATT and CDR2 SNEGSKA (reference sequence). V gave up 6 bases and J gave up 0 bases, with 18 bases separating them. The CDR3 is 15 residues long. The CDR3 DNA reads TGCAGTGCAGAAACGTTAGGGGCCGTCTCCTACGAGCAGTACTTC. It encodes CSAETLGAVSYEQYF.

A remark on this clonotype: One end of the junction does not line up with germline, which may come from a read error. The chain uses TRBV4-1 and TRBJ1-3; 7 bases fit TRBD1. Germline CDR1 and CDR2: MGHRA and YSYEKL. The CDR3 length is 17 residues. CDR3 amino acids: CASSQGGGGDSGNTIYF. In DNA, the CDR3 is TGTGCCAGCAGCCAAGGAGGAGGGGGCGATTCTGGAAACACCATATATTTT.

This chain uses TRBV30 with TRBJ1-3; D is undetermined. CDR3 length: 14 residues. V was pared by 2 bases and J by 0 bases, with 8 bases between. Germline values: CDR1 GTSNPN, CDR2 SVGIG (reference sequence). CDR3 sequence reads: CAWSIGSSGNTIYF. The CDR3 DNA follows: TGTGCCTGGAGTATCGGATCCTCTGGAAACACCATATATTTT.

CDR3 region: CASSPEVRQGNTEAFF. The CDR3 coding sequence is TGTGCCAGCAGCCCAGAAGTTCGGCAGGGGAACACTGAAGCTTTCTTT. The chain is built from TRBV7-9 and TRBJ1-1; the D gene is possibly TRBD1 (5 bases). Trimming cost V 5 bases and J 1 base, with 17 bases left between them. This CDR3 comprises 16 residues. Germline V gene lookup returns CDR1 SEHNR and CDR2 FQNEAQ (reference sequence).

The rearrangement uses TRBV9 and TRBJ2-7; D gene unclear. The CDR3 contains 16 residues. Germline V CDR1 and CDR2: SGDLS, YYNGEE. Deletions cut 0 bases from V and 0 bases from J, with 13 bases between. The CDR3 loop is CASSVGAGVPSYEQYF. DNA of the CDR3: TGTGCCAGCAGCGTAGGGGCAGGAGTCCCCTCCTACGAGCAGTACTTC.

This clonotype was seen more than once but under ten times. The chain is built from TRBV20-1 and TRBJ2-5, with 7 positions matching TRBD2. V was clipped by 6 bases and J by 4 bases; unmatched bases: 2. The CDR3 loop spans 11 amino acids. In germline, CDR1 is DFQATT, CDR2 SNEGSKA (reference sequence). The chain's CDR3 is CSAGLGETQYF. Written as DNA, the CDR3 is TGCAGTGCCGGACTAGGAGAGACCCAGTACTTC.

At least ten counts were recorded for this clonotype. The V call is TRBV7-9, the J call TRBJ2-5; D not resolved. V was cut by 1 base and J by 5 bases, with 8 bases left in between. The CDR3 consists of 13 residues. CDR1 and CDR2 from the germline V gene are SEHNR and FQNEAQ (reference sequence). In nucleotides, the CDR3 is TGTGCCAGCAGCTTAGTCGCAGAGGAGACCCAGTACTTC. The encoded protein is CASSLVAEETQYF.

This clonotype was detected only a few times. The V and J genes are TRBV2 and TRBJ2-7; D possibly corresponds to TRBD1 (5 bases). Germline V lookup: CDR1 SNHLY, CDR2 FYNNEI. The CDR3 consists of 14 residues. V lost 1 base, J lost 6 bases, and 13 bases lay in between. CDR3 nucleotides: TGTGCCAGCAGTGAAGTTTCAGGGTTGGGCGAGCAGTACTTC. This translates into CASSEVSGLGEQYF.

The chain employs TRBV28 and TRBJ2-7, with D perhaps matching TRBD2 (7 bases). CDR3 length: 16 amino acids. Trimming stripped 5 bases from V and 3 bases from J, with 20 bases between. The germline gives CDR1 MDHEN, CDR2 SYDVKM. The CDR3 sequence: CASSSIGGTPLYEQYF. CDR3 bases: TGTGCCAGCAGTAGTATCGGGGGGACACCGCTCTACGAGCAGTACTTC.

V gene TRBV9 combines with J gene TRBJ2-7; D may match TRBD1 or TRBD2 (5 bases each). The CDR3 totals 12 residues. V gave up 4 bases and J gave up 11 bases, with 16 bases separating them. Looked up from germline, CDR1 is SGDLS and CDR2 is YYNGEE. CDR3 amino acids: CASSSLGVGEYF. CDR3 DNA: TGTGCCAGCAGCTCCCTGGGGGTAGGGGAGTACTTC.

This clonotype has at least ten counts. The chain employs TRBV12-3 or TRBV12-4 and TRBJ1-2, with TRBD1 matching over 8 bases. The V gene end was trimmed by 6 bases and the J gene end by 6 bases; junction bases not matched to a gene: 6. The CDR3 extends over 13 amino acids. This CDR3 is CASSPGQGDGYTF. In DNA form, the CDR3 reads TGTGCCAGCAGCCCCGGACAGGGAGATGGCTACACCTTC.

The chain uses TRBV5-1 and TRBJ2-2; D assignment may be TRBD1 or TRBD2 (5 bases each). CDR3 size: 14 residues. The ends were cut back, 3 bases at V and 2 bases at J, with 8 bases in the middle. Germline assignment: CDR1 SGHRS and CDR2 YFSETQ. This CDR3 reads CASSWDGNTGELFF. The CDR3 DNA follows: TGCGCCAGCAGCTGGGACGGAAACACCGGGGAGCTGTTTTTT.

This clonotype has just a few counts. This chain joins TRBV6-4 and TRBJ2-7; D is ambiguous. Trimming took 0 bases from V and 7 from J, leaving 10 bases between them. The V gene's germline CDR1 is MRHNA and CDR2 SNTAGT. The CDR3 loop spans 13 amino acids. The CDR3 spells CASSDSMVGEQYF. CDR3 bases: TGTGCCAGCAGTGACTCGATGGTGGGGGAGCAGTACTTC.

This clonotype appeared once. Relative to the germline gene, one junction end is altered; a read error may explain this. The V gene is TRBV7-8, the J gene TRBJ2-5, with D unresolved. Matching the DNA end better, TRBJ2-1 makes the J call doubtful. Germline V gene data show CDR1 as SGHVS and CDR2 as FQNEAQ. The CDR3 runs to 12 residues. The CDR3: CVSSPAIHEQFF. The CDR3, as DNA: TGTGTCAGCAGCCCCGCCATTCATGAGCAGTTCTTC.

Written as DNA, the CDR3 is TGCGCCAGCAGCTTGGTAATCTCAGGGACCTATGGCTACACCTTC. Its protein product is CASSLVISGTYGYTF. The rearrangement uses TRBV5-1 and TRBJ1-2; TRBD1 is a possible D gene (5 bases). Germline V CDR1 and CDR2: SGHRS, YFSETQ. This CDR3 region has 15 residues. The germline V and J ends were trimmed by 0 bases and 4 bases, with 13 bases remaining between them.

This clonotype was counted many times. This sequence joins TRBV9 and TRBJ2-3; the D is unclear. This CDR3 has 15 amino acids. V was trimmed by 3 bases and J by 0 bases, leaving 11 bases between them. CDR1 and CDR2 from the germline V gene are SGDLS and YYNGEE. The CDR3 sequence: CASSAPTDSTDTQYF. The DNA of the CDR3 is TGTGCCAGCAGCGCACCTACCGACAGCACAGATACGCAGTATTTT.

DNA of the CDR3: TGTGCCAGCTCAGGGGGGAGAGGAGGCTACACCTTC. Encoded protein: CASSGGRGGYTF. The genes are TRBV18 and TRBJ1-2; D perhaps matches TRBD1 (5 bases). The germline V gene encodes CDR1 KGHSH and CDR2 LQKENI. This CDR3 region has 12 residues. V shed 5 bases and J shed 8 bases, with 12 bases lying between them.

This clonotype was found once. The DNA for the CDR3 is TGTGCTAAGGACGGGAGGGTCCCTTCGGGGGAGCAGTACTTC. It specifies CAKDGRVPSGEQYF. The rearrangement links TRBV10-3 to TRBJ2-7; TRBD2 matches at 8 bases. The germline gives CDR1 ENHRY, CDR2 SYGVKD. This CDR3 spans 14 amino acids.

The rearrangement joins TRBV11-1 to TRBJ2-2; 8 nucleotides agree with TRBD1. V lost 4 bases to trimming and J lost 4 bases; unmatched junction nucleotides: 5. CDR1 and CDR2 from the germline V gene are SGHAT and FQDESV (reference sequence). This CDR3 region has 15 residues. The CDR3 DNA reads TGTGCCAGCAGCTCGTTGACAGGGGCCACCGGGGAGCTGTTTTTT. As protein: CASSSLTGATGELFF.

The chain is built from TRBV7-8 and TRBJ2-2, with 7 bases aligning to TRBD2. The CDR3 is 13 residues long. V shed 2 bases, J shed 7 bases, and the junction held 1 base outside the gene matches. CDR1 SGHVS and CDR2 FQNEAQ come from the germline V gene. Here the CDR3 DNA reads TGTGCCAGCAGCTTAAGGACTAGCGGGGAGCTGTTTTTT. This encodes CASSLRTSGELFF.

The chain employs TRBV10-3 and TRBJ2-1; TRBD1 or TRBD2 may be the D gene (5 bases each). The CDR3 sequence is 17 residues long. V was clipped by 2 bases and J by 3 bases, with 17 bases between them. CDR1 is ENHRY, CDR2 SYGVKD, per germline. DNA of the CDR3: TGTGCCATCAGTGAGGTTAATGAGGGGAATTACTACAATGAGCAGTTCTTC. It specifies CAISEVNEGNYYNEQFF.

This clonotype was found a few times. The genes are TRBV7-9 and TRBJ2-7; 9 bases fit TRBD2. Germline V gene data show CDR1 as SEHNR and CDR2 as FQNEAQ (reference sequence). V lost 7 bases to trimming and J lost 4 bases; unmatched junction nucleotides: 8. The CDR3 is 14 residues long. The CDR3 loop is CASNLGGRVYEQYF. In DNA, the CDR3 is TGTGCCAGCAACCTCGGCGGGAGGGTTTACGAGCAGTACTTC.

The sample holds a few counts of this clonotype. CDR3 amino acids: CASITGGTDYQPQHF. CDR3 nucleotide sequence: TGCGCCAGCATAACAGGAGGGACAGACTATCAGCCCCAGCATTTT. The V gene is TRBV5-1, the J gene TRBJ1-5; 7 nucleotides line up with TRBD1. Germline CDR1 reads SGHRS; CDR2 reads YFSETQ. With 6 bases clipped from V and 5 bases from J, the junction kept 11 bases outside the gene matches. The CDR3 runs 15 residues.

The chain combines TRBV11-1 with TRBJ2-7; 7 bases fit TRBD2. With 0 bases clipped from V and 4 bases from J, the junction kept 3 bases outside the gene matches. The CDR3 runs to 14 residues. Per the germline V gene, CDR1 is SGHAT and CDR2 is FQDESV (reference sequence). The CDR3 sequence: CASSLARREYEQYF. In nucleotides, the CDR3 is TGTGCCAGCAGCTTAGCGCGGCGGGAGTACGAGCAGTACTTC.

The chain recombines TRBV9 with TRBJ2-5, with 8 bases lining up with TRBD2. This CDR3 spans 15 amino acids. J was trimmed by 1 base and V by 3 bases; bases with no gene match: 5. In germline, CDR1 is SGDLS, CDR2 YYNGEE. CDR3 coding DNA: TGTGCCAGCAGCGAGAGGAGCGGGAGCCAAGAGACCCAGTACTTC. It translates to CASSERSGSQETQYF. Based on the CDR3 plus reference TRBV9 and TRBJ2-5, the full variable domain is DSGVTQTPKHLITATGQRVTLRCSPRSGDLSVYWYQQSLDQGLQFLIQYYNGEERAKGNILERFSAQQFPDLHSELNLSSLELGDSALYFCASSERSGSQETQYFGPGTRLLVL.

V gene TRBV29-1 combines with J gene TRBJ1-1, with 11 positions matching TRBD1. The CDR3 contains 11 residues. Trimming cost V 8 bases and J 6 bases; bases outside gene matches: 2. CDR1 and CDR2 from the germline V gene are SQVTM and ANQGSEA. The CDR3 loop is CSLGQGAEAFF. As DNA, the CDR3 is TGCAGCTTGGGACAGGGGGCTGAAGCTTTCTTT.

This clonotype was observed a handful of times. The J gene is TRBJ2-7, the V gene TRBV13, with D perhaps given as TRBD1 or TRBD2 (5 bases each). CDR1 PRHDT and CDR2 FYEKMQ come from the germline V gene (reference sequence). The germline V and J ends were trimmed by 5 bases and 3 bases, with 11 bases remaining between them. The CDR3 is 13 residues long. CDR3 nucleotides: TGTGCCAGCAGCCTGGGACCTAACTACGAGCAGTACTTC. Translating it yields CASSLGPNYEQYF.

The chain couples TRBV7-8 to TRBJ1-1; possibly TRBD1 for D (5 bases). The CDR3 is 13 amino acids. Trimming removed 6 bases from V and 0 bases from J, with 8 bases in between. The germline V gene has CDR1 SGHVS and CDR2 FQNEAQ. The CDR3 nucleotides read TGTGCCAGCAGACGACAGATGAACACTGAAGCTTTCTTT. The encoded protein is CASRRQMNTEAFF. The full variable domain, in which reference TRBV7-8 and TRBJ1-1 provide the parts outside the CDR3, is GAGVSQSPRYKVAKRGQDVALRCDPISGHVSLFWYQQALGQGPEFLTYFQNEAQLDKSGLPSDRFFAERPEGSVSTLKIQRTQQEDSAVYLCASRRQMNTEAFFGQGTRLTVV.